Shown below are 25 T cell receptor beta chains from a single sample sequenced in a study of metastatic and nonmetastatic thyroid tumors. With MiXCR, TCRdb reprocessed the PCR reads. Of tens of thousands of clones in the sample, around 43% were seen once. Before thyroid surgery, none of the patients had received any treatment. Sequencing was carried out using tumor tissue. The receptors stem from a male donor with papillary thyroid cancer or a benign thyroid nodule (not recorded which). Some clones in this sample may be carry-over from other donors' samples.

The chain joins TRBV11-2 to TRBJ2-2, with D unresolved. Germline V lookup: CDR1 SGHAT, CDR2 FQNNGV. V lost 1 base and J 3 bases, leaving 21 bases between the germline ends. The length of the CDR3 is 19 residues. The CDR3 reads CASSLVTFTLSPDTGELFF. In DNA, the CDR3 is TGTGCCAGCAGCTTAGTTACGTTCACACTCTCCCCAGACACCGGGGAGCTGTTTTTT.

This clone was observed a few times. V and J are TRBV11-2 and TRBJ1-2; no reliable D call. Trimming left V 1 base short and J 6 bases short, with 12 bases between. This CDR3 has 14 amino acids. Germline V gene sequence: CDR1 SGHAT, CDR2 FQNNGV. The CDR3 DNA follows: TGTGCCAGCAGCTTAGCCCCCGGGTTTGATGGCTACACCTTC. This translates into CASSLAPGFDGYTF.

The rearrangement joins TRBV24-1 to TRBJ1-1; 7 nucleotides line up with TRBD1. V was pared by 2 bases and J by 0 bases, with 2 bases of the junction left unmatched. CDR1 KGHDR and CDR2 SFDVKD come from the germline V gene. This CDR3 contains 15 residues. CDR3 protein: CATSDSQGLNTEAFF. The CDR3 region has the DNA TGTGCCACCAGTGATTCACAGGGGTTGAACACTGAAGCTTTCTTT.

This clone is a singleton in its sample. V usage is TRBV18 and J usage is TRBJ2-7, with D possibly TRBD1 on 6 matching bases. Deletions cut 5 bases from V and 4 bases from J, with 15 bases between. Germline V gives CDR1 KGHSH, CDR2 LQKENI. The CDR3 is 14 amino acids. Here the CDR3 DNA reads TGTGCCAGCTCATCCCGGGACACGACTTACGAGCAGTACTTC. This translates into CASSSRDTTYEQYF.

This clone is deemed medium-sized (0.01 to 0.1%). The chain couples TRBV12-3 or TRBV12-4 to TRBJ1-5; 9 bases are a match to TRBD1. Unmatched junction bases numbered 12, after V lost 6 bases and J lost 0 bases. This CDR3 has 18 residues. CDR3 sequence reads: CASSRLDRGWGSNQPQHF. CDR3 DNA: TGTGCCAGCAGCCGCTTGGACAGGGGTTGGGGTAGCAATCAGCCCCAGCATTTT.

The chain is built from TRBV7-6 and TRBJ2-2; a weak D match, TRBD2 (6 bases). The V end lost 3 bases, the J end lost 6 bases, and 14 bases lay between the germline ends. The CDR3 consists of 15 residues. Germline V gene data show CDR1 as SGHVS and CDR2 as FNYEAQ. The CDR3 region is CASSFSAAGSGELFF. For the CDR3, the DNA is TGTGCCAGCAGCTTCTCAGCCGCGGGGTCCGGGGAGCTGTTTTTT. Complete variable domain (other parts from reference TRBV7-6 and TRBJ2-2): GAGVSQSPRYKVTKRGQDVALRCDPISGHVSLYWYRQALGQGPEFLTYFNYEAQQDKSGLPNDRFSAERPEGSISTLTIQRTEQRDSAMYRCASSFSAAGSGELFFGEGSRLTVL.

The sample holds a few counts of this clone. The chain combines TRBV10-3 with TRBJ2-1, with D perhaps assigned TRBD1 or TRBD2 (5 bases each). CDR1 and CDR2 (germline): ENHRY, SYGVKD. This CDR3 has 15 residues. With 4 bases removed from V and 8 bases from J, the gap between germline ends came to 18 bases. The CDR3 spells CAISAGPGPPDEQFF. The CDR3 bases are TGTGCCATCAGTGCGGGACCGGGGCCTCCCGATGAGCAGTTCTTC.

The chain has TRBV11-3 and TRBJ2-2; 7 bases agree with TRBD2. This CDR3 has 16 amino acids. J gave up 0 bases and V 4 bases, and 5 bases lay outside the gene matches. From germline, CDR1 is SGHNT and CDR2 YENEEA. The CDR3 region is CASSSASGSNTGELFF. The CDR3 bases are TGTGCCAGCAGCTCTGCTAGCGGCTCGAACACCGGGGAGCTGTTTTTT.

This clone was found a few times. A read error may account for a junction end that differs from germline. The V and J genes are TRBV6-5 and TRBJ2-3; D is uncertain. Germline CDR1 MNHEY, CDR2 SVGAGI. The CDR3 is made up of 13 amino acids. In DNA, the CDR3 is TGTGCCAGCGGTTACAAGGGCGCAGATACGCAGTATTTT. It translates to CASGYKGADTQYF.

This clone has just a few counts. This rearrangement joins TRBV28 to TRBJ2-7, with 11 nucleotides matching TRBD2. Germline lookup yields CDR1 MDHEN and CDR2 SYDVKM. The CDR3 spans 15 residues. V lost 5 bases to trimming and J lost 0 bases; unmatched junction nucleotides: 3. This CDR3 reads CASSDSGRASYEQYF. The DNA for the CDR3 is TGTGCCAGCAGTGATAGCGGGAGGGCCTCCTACGAGCAGTACTTC.

This clone was found a few times. The chain is built from TRBV6-4 and TRBJ2-1; D perhaps matches TRBD2 (6 bases). V shed 0 bases and J shed 6 bases, with 6 bases lying between them. CDR3 size: 13 residues. Germline loops: CDR1 MRHNA, CDR2 SNTAGT. The CDR3 is CASSDSTSNEQFF. The CDR3 DNA follows: TGTGCCAGCAGTGACTCGACTAGCAATGAGCAGTTCTTC.

V gene TRBV7-2 combines with J gene TRBJ1-6; no reliable D call. This CDR3 has 13 amino acids. The germline V and J ends were trimmed by 3 bases and 6 bases, with 6 bases remaining between them. Germline loops: CDR1 SGHTA, CDR2 FQGNSA. CDR3 loop: CASSFQTNSPLHF. Here the CDR3 DNA reads TGTGCCAGCAGCTTTCAGACTAATTCACCCCTCCACTTT.

This clone was seen only a few times. The V gene is TRBV11-3, the J gene TRBJ2-7, with 8 bases identical to TRBD1. CDR1 and CDR2 (germline): SGHNT, YENEEA. This CDR3 comprises 18 residues. V shed 1 base, J shed 0 bases, and the junction held 11 bases outside the gene matches. CDR3: CASSLGPGGAGRSYEQYF. The CDR3 bases are TGTGCCAGCAGCTTAGGCCCAGGGGGCGCAGGGCGCTCCTACGAGCAGTACTTC.

The chain couples TRBV20-1 to TRBJ2-2, with D uncertain. The CDR3 contains 12 residues. Germline V lookup: CDR1 DFQATT, CDR2 SNEGSKA (reference sequence). Trimming took 6 bases from V and 5 from J, leaving 10 bases between them. The CDR3 coding sequence is TGCAGTGCCAAGTCGAGGACCGGGGAGCTGTTTTTT. It codes for CSAKSRTGELFF.

This clone is labeled medium-sized. One end of the junction varies from germline; a read error may be responsible. This chain joins TRBV10-2 and TRBJ1-2; D unclear. This CDR3 region has 13 residues. Germline CDR1 reads WSHSY; CDR2 reads SAAADI. Here the CDR3 reads CASTEDPGRGYTF. CDR3 DNA sequence: TGCGCCAGCACTGAGGACCCGGGGAGGGGCTACACCTTC.

The chain couples TRBV11-2 to TRBJ2-7, with 10 bases identical to TRBD2. This CDR3 has 15 residues. V lost 8 bases, J lost 2 bases, and 9 bases stayed unmatched. In germline, CDR1 is SGHAT, CDR2 FQNNGV. In DNA form, the CDR3 reads TGTGCCAGCGCCCGGAGCGGGGGGGACGCCTACGAGCAGTACTTC. Translating gives CASARSGGDAYEQYF.

This chain connects TRBV7-3 to TRBJ1-2; D remains unclear. The CDR3 has 15 amino acids. The V gene lost 1 base and the J gene lost 2 bases, with 11 bases spanning the gap. Germline CDR1 SGHTA, CDR2 FQGTGA. CDR3 bases: TGTGCCAGCAGCTTAAGAGCCCGGGCCAACTATGGCTACACCTTC. It is translated as CASSLRARANYGYTF.

This clone was counted once. The CDR3: CASSLIGTDTQYF. The CDR3, as DNA: TGCGCCAGCAGCTTAATCGGCACAGATACGCAGTATTTT. The chain joins TRBV5-1 to TRBJ2-3; D is ambiguous. Germline lookup yields CDR1 SGHRS and CDR2 YFSETQ. CDR3 size: 13 residues. V was cut by 2 bases and J by 1 base, with 5 bases left in between.

This clone was detected only once. The chain combines TRBV4-2 with TRBJ1-4, with D unclear. The germline gives CDR1 LGHNA, CDR2 YNFKEQ. V dropped 3 bases and J dropped 7 bases, with 9 bases sitting between them. CDR3 length equals 13 residues. The CDR3 here is CASSQLTAEKLFF. Written as DNA, the CDR3 is TGTGCCAGCAGCCAGTTAACAGCTGAAAAACTGTTTTTT.

In this sample, this clone turned up many times. J is TRBJ1-5 and V is TRBV29-1; 7 bases are a match to TRBD1. Germline CDR1 reads SQVTM; CDR2 reads ANQGSEA. This CDR3 spans 16 amino acids. J lost 0 bases, V lost 4 bases, and 9 bases had no gene match. The CDR3 coding sequence is TGCAGCGTTGGACCCATCAGGGGGAGTAGCAATCAGCCCCAGCATTTT. It encodes CSVGPIRGSSNQPQHF.

A word on this clone: Other nucleotide sequences from this sample produce the same CDR3. This chain links TRBV28 with TRBJ1-2; D perhaps matches TRBD1 (5 bases). The CDR3 is made up of 12 amino acids. Germline V gene lookup returns CDR1 MDHEN and CDR2 SYDVKM. V shed 3 bases and J shed 6 bases, with 8 bases lying between them. The CDR3 here is CASSFGGDGYTF. The CDR3 DNA is TGTGCCAGCAGTTTCGGAGGGGATGGCTACACCTTC.

This clone was detected only a few times. The CDR3 sequence is CATSREQGEYNEQFF. DNA of the CDR3: TGTGCCACCAGCAGAGAACAGGGGGAATACAATGAGCAGTTCTTC. This rearrangement joins TRBV15 to TRBJ2-1; 8 bases are a match to TRBD1. This CDR3 is built from 15 residues. The germline CDR1 and CDR2 sequences are LNHNV and YYDKDF (reference sequence). V lost 0 bases and J lost 4; bases outside the gene matches: 2.

The chain links TRBV28 to TRBJ2-3, with 8 bases that match TRBD2. The CDR3 is made up of 14 amino acids. V gave up 3 bases and J gave up 3 bases; unmatched junction bases: 2. Germline V gene lookup returns CDR1 MDHEN and CDR2 SYDVKM. CDR3 nucleotides: TGTGCCAGCAGTTTTCTAGCGGGTACAGATACGCAGTATTTT. Translating gives CASSFLAGTDTQYF.

This clone was seen only once. The chain recombines TRBV5-1 with TRBJ1-1, with D tentatively TRBD1 (5 bases). Germline CDR1 reads SGHRS; CDR2 reads YFSETQ. The V end lost 4 bases, the J end lost 5 bases, and 12 bases lay between the germline ends. CDR3 size: 13 residues. In DNA, the CDR3 is TGCGCCAGCAGCGACACAGAGGGGACTGAAGCTTTCTTT. Protein sequence: CASSDTEGTEAFF.

Sample share makes this clone medium-sized. The rearrangement joins TRBV12-3 or TRBV12-4 to TRBJ2-2; D possibly corresponds to TRBD1 (6 bases). The CDR3 length is 14 residues. Trimming cost V 5 bases and J 2 bases, with 9 bases left between them. The CDR3 spells CASSGDKNTGELFF. CDR3 sequence (DNA): TGTGCCAGCAGTGGGGACAAAAACACCGGGGAGCTGTTTTTT.